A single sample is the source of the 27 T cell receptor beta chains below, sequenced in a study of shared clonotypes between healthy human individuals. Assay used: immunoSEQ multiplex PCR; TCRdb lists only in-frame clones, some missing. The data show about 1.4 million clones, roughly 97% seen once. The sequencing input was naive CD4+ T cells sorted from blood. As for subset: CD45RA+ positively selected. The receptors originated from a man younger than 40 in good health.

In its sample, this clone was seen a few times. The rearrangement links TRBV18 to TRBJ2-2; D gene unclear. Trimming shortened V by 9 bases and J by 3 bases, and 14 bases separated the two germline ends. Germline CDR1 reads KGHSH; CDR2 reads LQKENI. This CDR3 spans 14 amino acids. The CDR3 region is CASNTRWDTGELFF. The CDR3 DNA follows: TGTGCCAGTAATACCAGATGGGACACCGGGGAGCTGTTTTTT.

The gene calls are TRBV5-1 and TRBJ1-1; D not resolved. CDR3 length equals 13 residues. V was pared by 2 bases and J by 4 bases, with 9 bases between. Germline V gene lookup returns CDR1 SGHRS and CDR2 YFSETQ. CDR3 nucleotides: TGCGCCAGCAGCTTCGGGGATAGCACTGAAGCTTTCTTT. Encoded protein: CASSFGDSTEAFF.

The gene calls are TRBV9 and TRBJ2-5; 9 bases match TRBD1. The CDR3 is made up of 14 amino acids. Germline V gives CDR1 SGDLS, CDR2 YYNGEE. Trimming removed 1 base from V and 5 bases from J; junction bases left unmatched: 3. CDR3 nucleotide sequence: TGTGCCAGCAGCGTAACAGGGGGCTCGGAGACCCAGTACTTC. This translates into CASSVTGGSETQYF.

The DNA for the CDR3 is TGTGCCAGCAGTCGAGGACAGGGGGCGGGCGAGCAGTACTTC. This translates into CASSRGQGAGEQYF. The V and J genes are TRBV6-5 and TRBJ2-7, with 11 bases fitting TRBD1. The CDR3 consists of 14 residues. Germline loops: CDR1 MNHEY, CDR2 SVGAGI. With V trimmed by 5 bases and J by 6 bases, 6 bases remained unmatched.

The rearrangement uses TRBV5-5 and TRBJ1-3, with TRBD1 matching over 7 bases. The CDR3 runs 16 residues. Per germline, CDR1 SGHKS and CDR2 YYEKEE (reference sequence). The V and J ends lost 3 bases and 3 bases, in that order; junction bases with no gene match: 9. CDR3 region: CASSWISGGLGNTIYF. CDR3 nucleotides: TGTGCCAGCAGCTGGATATCAGGGGGTCTTGGAAACACCATATATTTT.

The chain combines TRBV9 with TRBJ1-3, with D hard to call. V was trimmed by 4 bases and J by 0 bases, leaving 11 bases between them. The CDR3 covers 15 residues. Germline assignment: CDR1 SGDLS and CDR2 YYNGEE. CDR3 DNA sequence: TGTGCCAGCAGCCTCGACACCATCTCTGGAAACACCATATATTTT. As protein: CASSLDTISGNTIYF.

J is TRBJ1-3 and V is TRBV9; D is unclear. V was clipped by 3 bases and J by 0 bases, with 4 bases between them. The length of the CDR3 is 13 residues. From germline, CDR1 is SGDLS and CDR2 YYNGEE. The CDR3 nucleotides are TGTGCCAGCAGCGAGAACTCTGGAAACACCATATATTTT. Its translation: CASSENSGNTIYF.

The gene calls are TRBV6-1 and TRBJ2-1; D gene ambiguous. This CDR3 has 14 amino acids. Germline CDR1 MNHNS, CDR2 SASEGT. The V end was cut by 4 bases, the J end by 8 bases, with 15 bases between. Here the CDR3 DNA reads TGTGCCAGCAGTGTCGGATACCTCCCTGATGAGCAGTTCTTC. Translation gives CASSVGYLPDEQFF.

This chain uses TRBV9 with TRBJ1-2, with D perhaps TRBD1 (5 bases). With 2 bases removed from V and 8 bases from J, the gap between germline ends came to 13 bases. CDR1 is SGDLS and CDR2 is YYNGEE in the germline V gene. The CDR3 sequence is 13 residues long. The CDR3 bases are TGTGCCAGCAGCGTGGTTCAGGGTGGCGGCTACACCTTC. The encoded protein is CASSVVQGGGYTF.

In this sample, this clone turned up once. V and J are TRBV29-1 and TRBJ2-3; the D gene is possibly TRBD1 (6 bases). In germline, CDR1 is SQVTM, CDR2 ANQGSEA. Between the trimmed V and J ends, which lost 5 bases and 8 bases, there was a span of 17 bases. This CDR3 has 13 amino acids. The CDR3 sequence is CSVRGPGVGTQYF. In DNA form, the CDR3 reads TGCAGCGTTCGGGGACCAGGGGTTGGTACGCAGTATTTT.

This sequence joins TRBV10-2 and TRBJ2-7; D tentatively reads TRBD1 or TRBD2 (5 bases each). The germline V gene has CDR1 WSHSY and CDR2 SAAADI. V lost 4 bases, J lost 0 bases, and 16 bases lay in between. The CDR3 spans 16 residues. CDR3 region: CASSVNLGGSSYEQYF. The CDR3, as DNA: TGCGCCAGCAGTGTGAATCTTGGGGGAAGCTCCTACGAGCAGTACTTC.

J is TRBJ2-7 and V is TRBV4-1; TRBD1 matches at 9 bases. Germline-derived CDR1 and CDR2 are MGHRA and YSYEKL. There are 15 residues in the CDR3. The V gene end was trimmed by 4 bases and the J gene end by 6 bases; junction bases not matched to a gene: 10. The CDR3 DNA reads TGCGCCAGCAGCCGCCCGGGACAGGGTGTTCGCGAGCAGTACTTC. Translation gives CASSRPGQGVREQYF.

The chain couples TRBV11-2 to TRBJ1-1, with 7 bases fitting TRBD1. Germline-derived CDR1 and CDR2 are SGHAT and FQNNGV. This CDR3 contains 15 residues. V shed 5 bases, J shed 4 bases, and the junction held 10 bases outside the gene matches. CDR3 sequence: CASSLLTGRVTEAFF. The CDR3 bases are TGTGCCAGCAGCCTGCTGACAGGGAGGGTCACTGAAGCTTTCTTT.

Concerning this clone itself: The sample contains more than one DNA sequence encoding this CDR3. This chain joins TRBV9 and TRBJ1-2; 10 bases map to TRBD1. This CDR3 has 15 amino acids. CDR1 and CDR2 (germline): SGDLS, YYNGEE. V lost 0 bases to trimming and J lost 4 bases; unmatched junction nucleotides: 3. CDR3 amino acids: CASSVGTGGSYGYTF. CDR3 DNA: TGTGCCAGCAGCGTAGGGACAGGGGGGAGCTATGGCTACACCTTC.

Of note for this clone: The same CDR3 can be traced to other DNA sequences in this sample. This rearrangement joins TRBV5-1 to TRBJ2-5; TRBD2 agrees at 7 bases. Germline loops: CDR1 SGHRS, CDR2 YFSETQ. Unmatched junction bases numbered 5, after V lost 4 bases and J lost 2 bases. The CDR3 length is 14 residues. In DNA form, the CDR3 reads TGCGCCAGCAGCCCGGGGGGAGGACAAGAGACCCAGTACTTC. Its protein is CASSPGGGQETQYF. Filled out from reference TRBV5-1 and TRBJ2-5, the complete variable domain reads KAGVTQTPRYLIKTRGQQVTLSCSPISGHRSVSWYQQTPGQGLQFLFEYFSETQRNKGNFPGRFSGRQFSNSRSEMNVSTLELGDSALYLCASSPGGGQETQYFGPGTRLLVL.

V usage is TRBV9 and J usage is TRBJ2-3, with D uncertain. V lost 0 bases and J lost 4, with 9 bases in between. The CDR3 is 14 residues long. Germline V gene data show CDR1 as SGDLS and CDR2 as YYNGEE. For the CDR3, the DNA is TGTGCCAGCAGCGTAGTCCCCTCAGCAGATACGCAGTATTTT. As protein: CASSVVPSADTQYF.

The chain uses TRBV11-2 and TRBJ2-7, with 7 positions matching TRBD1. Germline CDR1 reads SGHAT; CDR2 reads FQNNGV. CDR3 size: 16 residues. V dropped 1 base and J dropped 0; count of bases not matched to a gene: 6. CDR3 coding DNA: TGTGCCAGCAGCTTAGTAGGGACAGTATACTCCTACGAGCAGTACTTC. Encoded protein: CASSLVGTVYSYEQYF.

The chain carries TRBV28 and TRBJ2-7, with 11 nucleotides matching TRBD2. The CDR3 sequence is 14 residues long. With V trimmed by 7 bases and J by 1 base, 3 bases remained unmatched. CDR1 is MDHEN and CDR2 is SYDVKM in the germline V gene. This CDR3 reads CASTTSGTSYEQYF. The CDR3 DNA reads TGTGCCAGCACGACTAGCGGGACGTCCTACGAGCAGTACTTC.

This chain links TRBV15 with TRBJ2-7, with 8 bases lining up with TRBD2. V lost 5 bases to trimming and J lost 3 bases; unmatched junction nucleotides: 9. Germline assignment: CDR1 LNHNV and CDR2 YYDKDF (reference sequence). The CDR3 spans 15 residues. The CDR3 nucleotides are TGTGCCACCAGCTCCTTCGGGACTAGTATCTACGAGCAGTACTTC. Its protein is CATSSFGTSIYEQYF.

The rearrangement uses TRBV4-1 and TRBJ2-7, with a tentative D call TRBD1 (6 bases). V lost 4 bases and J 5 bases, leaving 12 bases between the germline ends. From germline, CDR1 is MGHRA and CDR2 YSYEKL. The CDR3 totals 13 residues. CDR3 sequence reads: CASSPQGIHEQYF. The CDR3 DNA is TGCGCCAGCAGCCCTCAGGGGATCCACGAGCAGTACTTC.

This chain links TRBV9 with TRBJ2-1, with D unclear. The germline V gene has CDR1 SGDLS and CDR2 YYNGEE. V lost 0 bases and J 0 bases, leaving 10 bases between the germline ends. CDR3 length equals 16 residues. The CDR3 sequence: CASSVDAQSSYNEQFF. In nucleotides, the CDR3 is TGTGCCAGCAGCGTAGACGCACAGAGCTCCTACAATGAGCAGTTCTTC. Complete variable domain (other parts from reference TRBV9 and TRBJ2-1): DSGVTQTPKHLITATGQRVTLRCSPRSGDLSVYWYQQSLDQGLQFLIQYYNGEERAKGNILERFSAQQFPDLHSELNLSSLELGDSALYFCASSVDAQSSYNEQFFGPGTRLTVL.

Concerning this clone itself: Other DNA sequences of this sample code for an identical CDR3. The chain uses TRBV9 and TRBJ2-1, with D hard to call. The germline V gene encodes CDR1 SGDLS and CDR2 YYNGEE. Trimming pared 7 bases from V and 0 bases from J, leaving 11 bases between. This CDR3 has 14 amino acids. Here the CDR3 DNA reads TGTGCCAGCTCGGTGGATATCTCCTACAATGAGCAGTTCTTC. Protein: CASSVDISYNEQFF.

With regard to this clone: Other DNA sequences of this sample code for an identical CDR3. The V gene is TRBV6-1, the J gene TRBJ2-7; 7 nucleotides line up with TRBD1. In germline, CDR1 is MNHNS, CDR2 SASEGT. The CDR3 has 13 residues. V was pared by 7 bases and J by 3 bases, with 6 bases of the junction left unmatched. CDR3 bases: TGTGCCAGCACCCGACAGGGTAGCTACGAGCAGTACTTC. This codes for CASTRQGSYEQYF.

CDR3 coding DNA: TGTGCCAGCAGCCCGGTCGTGGGACTAGCGGGCCGGAGTGTGGAGACCCAGTACTTC. As protein: CASSPVVGLAGRSVETQYF. V gene TRBV5-4 combines with J gene TRBJ2-5; 12 positions agree with TRBD2. CDR1 and CDR2 (germline): SGHNT, YYREEE (reference sequence). The CDR3 loop spans 19 amino acids. The J segment lost 5 bases and the V segment lost 4 bases, leaving 18 bases of the junction unmatched.

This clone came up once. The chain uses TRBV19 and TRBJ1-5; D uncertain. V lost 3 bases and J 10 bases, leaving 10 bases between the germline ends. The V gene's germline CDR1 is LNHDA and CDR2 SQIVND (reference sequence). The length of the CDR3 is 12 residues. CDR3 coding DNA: TGTGCCAGTAGTATGGTGAGAATCCCCCAGCATTTT. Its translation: CASSMVRIPQHF.

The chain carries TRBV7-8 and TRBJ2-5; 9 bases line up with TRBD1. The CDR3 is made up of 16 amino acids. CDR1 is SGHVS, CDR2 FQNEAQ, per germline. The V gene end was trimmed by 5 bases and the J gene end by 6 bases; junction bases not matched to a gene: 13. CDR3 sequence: CASSLLQGAPHQTQYF. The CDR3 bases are TGTGCCAGCAGCCTCCTACAGGGGGCCCCTCACCAGACCCAGTACTTC.

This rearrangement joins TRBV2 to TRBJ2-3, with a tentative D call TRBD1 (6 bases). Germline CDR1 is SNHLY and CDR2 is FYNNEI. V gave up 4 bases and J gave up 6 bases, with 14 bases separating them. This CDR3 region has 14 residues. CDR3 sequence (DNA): TGTGCCAGCAGTGGGACAGCAAACTCCGATACGCAGTATTTT. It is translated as CASSGTANSDTQYF.